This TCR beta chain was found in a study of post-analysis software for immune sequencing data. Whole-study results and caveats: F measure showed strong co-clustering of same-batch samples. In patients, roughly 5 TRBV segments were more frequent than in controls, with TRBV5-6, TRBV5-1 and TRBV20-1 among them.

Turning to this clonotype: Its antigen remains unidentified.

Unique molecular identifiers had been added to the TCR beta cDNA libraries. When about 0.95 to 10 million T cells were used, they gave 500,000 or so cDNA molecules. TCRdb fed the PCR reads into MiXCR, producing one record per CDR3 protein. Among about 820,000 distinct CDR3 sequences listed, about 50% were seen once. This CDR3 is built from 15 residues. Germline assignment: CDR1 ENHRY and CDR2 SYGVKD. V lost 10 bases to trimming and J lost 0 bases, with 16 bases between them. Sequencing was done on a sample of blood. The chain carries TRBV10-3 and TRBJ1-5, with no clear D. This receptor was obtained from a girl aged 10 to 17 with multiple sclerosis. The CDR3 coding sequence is TGTGCCACCGCGCCCCTACCGCTTAGCAATCAGCCCCAGCATTTT. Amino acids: CATAPLPLSNQPQHF.